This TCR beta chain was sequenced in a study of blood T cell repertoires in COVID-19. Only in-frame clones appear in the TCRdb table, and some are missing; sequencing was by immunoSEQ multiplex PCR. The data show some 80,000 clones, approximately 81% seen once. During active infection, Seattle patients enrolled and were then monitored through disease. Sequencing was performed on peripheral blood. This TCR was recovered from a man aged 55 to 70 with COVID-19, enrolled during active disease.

In DNA form, the CDR3 reads TGTGCCTGGAGTGTACTGGGCAGGGGGCGTGAGCAGTACTTC. Amino acid sequence: CAWSVLGRGREQYF. The V call is TRBV30, the J call TRBJ2-7; 8 nucleotides align to TRBD1. V was pared by 0 bases and J by 7 bases, with 8 bases of the junction left unmatched. The CDR3 spans 14 residues. Germline V CDR1 and CDR2: GTSNPN, SVGIG (reference sequence).